The 5 T cell receptor beta chains below all came from one sample that was sequenced in a study of T cell changes during pregnancy in multiple sclerosis. Using immunoSEQ multiplex PCR, the repertoire was profiled, and TCRdb retains in-frame clones only, with some absent. The table has fewer than 60,000 clones, approximately 94% seen once. Specimen: CD4+ T cells from peripheral blood mononuclear cells, collected in the third trimester of pregnancy. The source of these receptors is a female donor with multiple sclerosis, enrolled in a pregnancy study.

The chain employs TRBV5-4 and TRBJ2-1; 8 bases map to TRBD2. The CDR3 runs to 16 residues. Germline-derived CDR1 and CDR2 are SGHNT and YYREEE (reference sequence). After removal of 3 bases from V and 2 bases from J, the junction contained 7 bases not matched to a gene. CDR3 amino acids: CASSSVVSGAYNEQFF. The CDR3 region has the DNA TGTGCCAGCAGCTCTGTTGTTAGCGGGGCCTACAATGAGCAGTTCTTC.

This clone occurred a few times. The J gene is TRBJ1-1, the V gene TRBV7-9; D possibly corresponds to TRBD1 (6 bases). Trimming removed 1 base at V and 1 base at J, with 7 bases between. The CDR3 loop spans 14 amino acids. Germline assignment: CDR1 SEHNR and CDR2 FQNEAQ (reference sequence). DNA for the CDR3: TGTGCCAGCAGCTTAGGGACAGCGAACACTGAAGCTTTCTTT. Protein: CASSLGTANTEAFF.

The table lists this clone with a count of one. V is TRBV9 and J is TRBJ2-4; 11 positions match TRBD2. This CDR3 is 15 amino acids long. Germline CDR1 SGDLS, CDR2 YYNGEE. After removal of 7 bases from V and 6 bases from J, the junction contained 9 bases not matched to a gene. The DNA of the CDR3 is TGTGCCAGCCCCCAACTAGCGGGGGAGGTAAACATTCAGTACTTC. This codes for CASPQLAGEVNIQYF. The variable domain in full, with the rest retrieved from reference TRBV9 and TRBJ2-4, is DSGVTQTPKHLITATGQRVTLRCSPRSGDLSVYWYQQSLDQGLQFLIQYYNGEERAKGNILERFSAQQFPDLHSELNLSSLELGDSALYFCASPQLAGEVNIQYFGAGTRLSVL.

This chain uses TRBV28 with TRBJ2-5; TRBD2 might be the D (6 bases). CDR1 is MDHEN and CDR2 is SYDVKM in the germline V gene. The CDR3 has 16 amino acids. V was trimmed by 2 bases and J by 3 bases, leaving 16 bases between them. The DNA for the CDR3 is TGTGCCAGCAGTTTAGCCCCCGGGCCGGGGGAAGAGACCCAGTACTTC. Translated: CASSLAPGPGEETQYF. Supplemented by reference TRBV28 and TRBJ2-5, the full variable domain reads DVKVTQSSRYLVKRTGEKVFLECVQDMDHENMFWYRQDPGLGLRLIYFSYDVKMKEKGDIPEGYSVSREKKERFSLILESASTNQTSMYLCASSLAPGPGEETQYFGPGTRLLVL.

The CDR3 here is CASSVQRALTDTQYF. The CDR3 DNA is TGTGCCAGCAGTGTCCAGCGGGCCCTCACAGATACGCAGTATTTT. The rearrangement joins TRBV6-1 to TRBJ2-3, with D possibly matching TRBD2 (6 bases). Germline CDR1 reads MNHNS; CDR2 reads SASEGT. CDR3 length: 15 residues. V lost 4 bases, J lost 2 bases, and 13 bases lay in between.